This TCR beta chain was sequenced during a study of blood T cell repertoires in COVID-19. Germline CDR1 SNHLY, CDR2 FYNNEI. V dropped 5 bases and J dropped 4 bases, with 11 bases sitting between them. The CDR3 runs to 13 residues. The data were produced by immunoSEQ multiplex PCR, yet TCRdb's version contains in-frame clones alone and is incomplete. The sample contains about 200,000 clones, less than 90% of which appear only once. The source material was peripheral blood. The rearrangement uses TRBV2 and TRBJ2-5, with D tentatively TRBD1 (6 bases). This clonotype was obtained from a woman in her 70s with acute or convalescent COVID-19. The DNA of the CDR3 is TGTGCCAGCAGTTTTCAAGGGGGAGAGACCCAGTACTTC. Its translation is CASSFQGGETQYF.